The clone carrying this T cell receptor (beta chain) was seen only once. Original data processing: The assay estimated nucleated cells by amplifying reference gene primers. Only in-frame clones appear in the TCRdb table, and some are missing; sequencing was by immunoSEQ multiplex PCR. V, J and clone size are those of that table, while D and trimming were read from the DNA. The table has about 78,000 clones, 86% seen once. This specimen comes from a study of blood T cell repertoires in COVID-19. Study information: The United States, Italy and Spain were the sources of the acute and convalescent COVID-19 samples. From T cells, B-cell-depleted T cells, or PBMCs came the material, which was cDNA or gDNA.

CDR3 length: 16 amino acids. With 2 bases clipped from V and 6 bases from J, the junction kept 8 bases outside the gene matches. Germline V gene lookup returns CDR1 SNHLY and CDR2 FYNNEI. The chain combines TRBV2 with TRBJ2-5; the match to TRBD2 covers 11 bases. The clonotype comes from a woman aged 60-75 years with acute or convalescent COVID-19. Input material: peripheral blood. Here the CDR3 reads CASSELAGGVGKTQYF. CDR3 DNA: TGTGCCAGCAGTGAACTAGCGGGAGGCGTCGGGAAGACCCAGTACTTC.